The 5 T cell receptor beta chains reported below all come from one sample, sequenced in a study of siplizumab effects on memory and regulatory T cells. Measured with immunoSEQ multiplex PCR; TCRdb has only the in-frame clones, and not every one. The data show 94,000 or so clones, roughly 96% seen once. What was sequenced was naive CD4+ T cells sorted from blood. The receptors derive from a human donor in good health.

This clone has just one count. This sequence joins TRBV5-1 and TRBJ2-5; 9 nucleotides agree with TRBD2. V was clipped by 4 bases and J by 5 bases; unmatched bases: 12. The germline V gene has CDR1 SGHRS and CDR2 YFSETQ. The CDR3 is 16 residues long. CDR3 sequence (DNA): TGCGCCAGCAGCCCAATTTCGGCGGGGGGGCGGGAGACCCAGTACTTC. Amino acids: CASSPISAGGRETQYF.

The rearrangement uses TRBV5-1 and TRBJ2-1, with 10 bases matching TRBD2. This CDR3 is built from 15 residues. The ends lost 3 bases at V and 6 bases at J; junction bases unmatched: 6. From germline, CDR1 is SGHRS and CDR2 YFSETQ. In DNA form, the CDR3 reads TGCGCCAGCAGCTACCTAGCGGGGGTTGCCAATGAGCAGTTCTTC. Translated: CASSYLAGVANEQFF.

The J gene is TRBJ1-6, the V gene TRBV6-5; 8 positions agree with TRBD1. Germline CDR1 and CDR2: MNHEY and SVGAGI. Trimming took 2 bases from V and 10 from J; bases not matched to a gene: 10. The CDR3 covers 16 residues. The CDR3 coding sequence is TGTGCCAGCAGTTACCAGGGGGGACAGGCGGGGTCACCCCTCCACTTT. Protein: CASSYQGGQAGSPLHF.

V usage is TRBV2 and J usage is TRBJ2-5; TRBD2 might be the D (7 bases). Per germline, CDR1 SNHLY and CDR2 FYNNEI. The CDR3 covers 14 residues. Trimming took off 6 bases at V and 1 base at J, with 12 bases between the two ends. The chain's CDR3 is CASRLGGAQETQYF. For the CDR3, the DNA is TGTGCCAGCAGGCTTGGGGGGGCCCAAGAGACCCAGTACTTC. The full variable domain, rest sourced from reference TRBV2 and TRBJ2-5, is EPEVTQTPSHQVTQMGQEVILRCVPISNHLYFYWYRQILGQKVEFLVSFYNNEISEKSEIFDDQFSVERPDGSNFTLKIRSTKLEDSAMYFCASRLGGAQETQYFGPGTRLLVL.

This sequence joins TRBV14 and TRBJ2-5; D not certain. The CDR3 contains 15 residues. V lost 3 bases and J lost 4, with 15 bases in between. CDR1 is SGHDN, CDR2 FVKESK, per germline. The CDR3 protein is CASSHRGSAGETQYF. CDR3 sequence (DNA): TGTGCCAGCAGCCACCGAGGCTCAGCTGGAGAGACCCAGTACTTC.